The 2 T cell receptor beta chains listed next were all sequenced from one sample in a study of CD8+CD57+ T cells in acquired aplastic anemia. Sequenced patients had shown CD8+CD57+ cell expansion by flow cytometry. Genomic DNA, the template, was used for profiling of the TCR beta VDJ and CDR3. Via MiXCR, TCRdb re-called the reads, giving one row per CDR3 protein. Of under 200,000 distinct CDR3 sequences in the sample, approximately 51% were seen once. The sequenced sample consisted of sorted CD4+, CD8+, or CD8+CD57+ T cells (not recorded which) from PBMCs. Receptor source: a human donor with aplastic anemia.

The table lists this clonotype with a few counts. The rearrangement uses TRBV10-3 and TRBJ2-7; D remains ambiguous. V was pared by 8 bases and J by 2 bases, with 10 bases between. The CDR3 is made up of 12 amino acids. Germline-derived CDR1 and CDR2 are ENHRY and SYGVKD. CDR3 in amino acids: CAIGQDPYEQYF. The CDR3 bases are TGTGCCATCGGTCAGGACCCCTACGAGCAGTACTTC.

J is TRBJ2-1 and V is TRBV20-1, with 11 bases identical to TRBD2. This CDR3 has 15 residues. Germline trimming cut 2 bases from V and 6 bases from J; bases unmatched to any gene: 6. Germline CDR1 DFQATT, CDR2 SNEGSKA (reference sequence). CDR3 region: CSARPGTSGGNEQFF. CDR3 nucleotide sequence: TGCAGTGCTAGACCCGGGACTAGCGGAGGCAATGAGCAGTTCTTC.